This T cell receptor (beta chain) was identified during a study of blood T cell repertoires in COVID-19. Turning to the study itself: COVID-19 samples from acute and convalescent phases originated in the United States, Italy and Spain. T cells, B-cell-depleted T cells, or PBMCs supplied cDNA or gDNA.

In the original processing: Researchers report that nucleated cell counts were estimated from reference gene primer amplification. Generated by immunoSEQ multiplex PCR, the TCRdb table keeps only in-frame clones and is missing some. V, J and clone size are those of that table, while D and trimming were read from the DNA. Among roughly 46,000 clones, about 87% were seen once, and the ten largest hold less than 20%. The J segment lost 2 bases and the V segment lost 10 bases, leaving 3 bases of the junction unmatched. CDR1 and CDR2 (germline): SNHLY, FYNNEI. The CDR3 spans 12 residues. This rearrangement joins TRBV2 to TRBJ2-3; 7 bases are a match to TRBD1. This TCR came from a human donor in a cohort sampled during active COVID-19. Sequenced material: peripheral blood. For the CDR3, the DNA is TGTGCCAAGACAGGGATCACAGATACGCAGTATTTT. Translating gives CAKTGITDTQYF.